This T cell receptor (beta chain) was sequenced in a study of STAT5B mutations in CD4+ large granular lymphocyte leukemia. Germline V lookup: CDR1 LNHNV, CDR2 YYDKDF (reference sequence). The CDR3 spans 14 residues. Trimming took 0 bases from V and 5 from J, leaving 10 bases between them. Assay used: immunoSEQ multiplex PCR; TCRdb lists only in-frame clones, some missing. The sample yields about 35,000 clones, roughly 76% seen once. Sequenced: CD4+ T cells from blood buffy coats. The clonotype comes from a human donor in good health. The genes are TRBV15 and TRBJ2-5; D gene ambiguous. CDR3: CATSRDGVRETQYF. DNA for the CDR3: TGTGCCACCAGCAGAGATGGGGTGCGCGAGACCCAGTACTTC.